This T cell receptor beta chain stems from a study of blood T cell repertoires in COVID-19. The overall study: There were acute and convalescent COVID-19 samples, and they came from the United States, Italy and Spain. PBMCs, B-cell-depleted T cells, or T cells provided the cDNA or gDNA that made up the material.

Remarks on this clone: The same CDR3 also results from other DNA sequences found in this sample.

Trimming took 0 bases from V and 3 from J; bases not matched to a gene: 1. The germline V gene encodes CDR1 SGHVS and CDR2 FNYEAQ. The CDR3 is made up of 14 amino acids. In the authors' methods: How many nucleated cells were present was estimated from reference gene primer amplification. Here immunoSEQ multiplex PCR was the method, and the copy in TCRdb shows in-frame clones only, minus some. V, J and clone size were drawn from that table, and D and trimming were deduced from the DNA. The sample has 60,000 to 75,000 clones; approximately 78% are singletons. Sequencing used peripheral blood. The chain carries TRBV7-6 and TRBJ2-5, with TRBD2 matching over 7 bases. This TCR derives from a human donor in a cohort sampled during active COVID-19. This chain's CDR3 is CASSLAGGEETQYF. CDR3 in DNA: TGTGCCAGCAGCTTAGCGGGGGGGGAAGAGACCCAGTACTTC.